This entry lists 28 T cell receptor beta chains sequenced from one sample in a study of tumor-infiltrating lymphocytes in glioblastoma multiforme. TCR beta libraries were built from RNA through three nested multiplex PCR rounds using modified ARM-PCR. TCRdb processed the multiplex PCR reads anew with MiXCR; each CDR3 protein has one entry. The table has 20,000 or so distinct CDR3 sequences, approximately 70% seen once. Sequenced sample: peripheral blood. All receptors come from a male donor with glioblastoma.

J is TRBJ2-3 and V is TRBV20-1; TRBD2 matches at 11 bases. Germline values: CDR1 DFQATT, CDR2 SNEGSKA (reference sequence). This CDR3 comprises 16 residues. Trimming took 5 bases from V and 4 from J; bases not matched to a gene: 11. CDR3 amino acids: CSAGRGSGRVPDTQYF. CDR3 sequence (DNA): TGCAGTGCTGGACGCGGTAGCGGGAGGGTCCCAGATACGCAGTATTTT.

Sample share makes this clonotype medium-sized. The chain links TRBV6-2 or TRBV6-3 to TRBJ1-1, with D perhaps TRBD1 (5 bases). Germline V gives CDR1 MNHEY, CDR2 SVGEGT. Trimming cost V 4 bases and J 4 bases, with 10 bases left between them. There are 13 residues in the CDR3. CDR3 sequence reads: CASSSAGGTEAFF. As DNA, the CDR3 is TGTGCCAGCAGTTCCGCGGGGGGCACTGAAGCTTTCTTT.

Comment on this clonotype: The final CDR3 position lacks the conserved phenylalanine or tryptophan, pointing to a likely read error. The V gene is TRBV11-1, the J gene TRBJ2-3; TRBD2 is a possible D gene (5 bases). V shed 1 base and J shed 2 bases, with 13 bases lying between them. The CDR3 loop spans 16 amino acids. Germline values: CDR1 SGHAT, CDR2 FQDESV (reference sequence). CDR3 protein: CASSLGVARLTDTQYL. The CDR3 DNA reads TGTGCCAGCAGCTTAGGTGTAGCGAGGCTCACAGATACGCAGTATTTA.

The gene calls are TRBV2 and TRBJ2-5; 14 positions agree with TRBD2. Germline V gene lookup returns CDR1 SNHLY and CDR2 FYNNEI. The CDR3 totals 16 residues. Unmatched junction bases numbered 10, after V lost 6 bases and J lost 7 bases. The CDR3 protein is CASRGTSGGTGGTQYF. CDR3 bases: TGTGCCAGCAGAGGGACTAGCGGGGGAACAGGGGGGACCCAGTACTTC. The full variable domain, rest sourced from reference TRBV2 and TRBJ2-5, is EPEVTQTPSHQVTQMGQEVILRCVPISNHLYFYWYRQILGQKVEFLVSFYNNEISEKSEIFDDQFSVERPDGSNFTLKIRSTKLEDSAMYFCASRGTSGGTGGTQYFGPGTRLLVL.

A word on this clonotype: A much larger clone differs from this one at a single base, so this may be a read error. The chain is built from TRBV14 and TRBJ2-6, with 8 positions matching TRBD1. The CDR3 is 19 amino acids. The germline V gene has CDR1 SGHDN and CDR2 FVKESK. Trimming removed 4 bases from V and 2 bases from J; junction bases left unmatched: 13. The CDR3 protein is CASSLDEVVRGPGANVLTF. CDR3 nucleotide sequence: TGTGCCAGCAGCCTAGACGAGGTAGTCAGGGGGCCTGGGGCCAACGTCCTGACTTTC. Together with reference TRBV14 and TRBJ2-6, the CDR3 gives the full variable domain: EAGVTQFPSHSVIEKGQTVTLRCDPISGHDNLYWYRRVMGKEIKFLLHFVKESKQDESGMPNNRFLAERTGGTYSTLKVQPAELEDSGVYFCASSLDEVVRGPGANVLTFGAGSRLTVL.

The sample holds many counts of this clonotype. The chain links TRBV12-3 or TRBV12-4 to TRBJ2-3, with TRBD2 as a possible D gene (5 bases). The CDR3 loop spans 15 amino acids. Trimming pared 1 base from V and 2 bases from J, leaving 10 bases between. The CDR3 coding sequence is TGTGCCAGCAGTTTAGGAGGACTGGCCACAGATACGCAGTATTTT. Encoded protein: CASSLGGLATDTQYF.

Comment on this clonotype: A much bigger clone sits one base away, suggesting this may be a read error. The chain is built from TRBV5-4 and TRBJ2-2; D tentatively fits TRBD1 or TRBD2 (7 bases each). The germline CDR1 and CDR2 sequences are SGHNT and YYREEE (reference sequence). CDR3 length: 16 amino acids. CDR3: CASSAGGGTNTGDLFF. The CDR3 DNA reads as TGTGCCAGCAGCGCAGGGGGGGGTACGAACACCGGGGATCTGTTTTTT.

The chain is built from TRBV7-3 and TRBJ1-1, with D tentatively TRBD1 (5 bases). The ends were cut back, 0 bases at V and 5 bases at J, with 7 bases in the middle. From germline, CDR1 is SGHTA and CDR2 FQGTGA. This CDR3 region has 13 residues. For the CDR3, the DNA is TGTGCCAGCAGCTTAACTTGGGGGACTGAAGCTTTCTTT. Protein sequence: CASSLTWGTEAFF.

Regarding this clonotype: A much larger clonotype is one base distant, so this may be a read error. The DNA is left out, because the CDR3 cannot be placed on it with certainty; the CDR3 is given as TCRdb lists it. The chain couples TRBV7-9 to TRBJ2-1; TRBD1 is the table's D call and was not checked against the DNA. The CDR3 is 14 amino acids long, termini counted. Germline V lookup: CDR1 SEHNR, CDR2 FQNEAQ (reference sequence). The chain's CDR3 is CASSFGTGTGERFF.

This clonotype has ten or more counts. The DNA for the CDR3 is TGCAGCGCAGCGGGAAGCACAGATACGCAGTATTTT. As protein: CSAAGSTDTQYF. The chain employs TRBV29-1 and TRBJ2-3; 7 positions agree with TRBD2. The germline V gene encodes CDR1 SQVTM and CDR2 ANQGSEA. The CDR3 runs 12 residues. Trimming removed 7 bases from V and 0 bases from J; junction bases left unmatched: 1.

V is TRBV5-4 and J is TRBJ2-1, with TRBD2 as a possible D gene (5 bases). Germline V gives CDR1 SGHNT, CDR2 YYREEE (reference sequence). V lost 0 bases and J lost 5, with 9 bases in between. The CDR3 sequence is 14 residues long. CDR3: CASSLGLLNNEQFF. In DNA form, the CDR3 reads TGTGCCAGCAGCTTGGGACTACTAAACAATGAGCAGTTCTTC.

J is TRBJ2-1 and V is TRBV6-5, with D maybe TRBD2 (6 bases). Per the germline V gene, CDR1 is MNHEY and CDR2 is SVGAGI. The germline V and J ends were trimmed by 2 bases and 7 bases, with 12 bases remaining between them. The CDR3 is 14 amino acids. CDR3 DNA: TGTGCCAGCAGTTACACGGAGGGAGTAAATGAGCAGTTCTTC. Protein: CASSYTEGVNEQFF.

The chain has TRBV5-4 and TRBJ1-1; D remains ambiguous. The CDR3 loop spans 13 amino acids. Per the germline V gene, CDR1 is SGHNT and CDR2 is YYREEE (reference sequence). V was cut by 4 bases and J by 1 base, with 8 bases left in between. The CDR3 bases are TGTGCCAGCAGCATTGACAAGAACACTGAAGCTTTCTTT. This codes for CASSIDKNTEAFF.

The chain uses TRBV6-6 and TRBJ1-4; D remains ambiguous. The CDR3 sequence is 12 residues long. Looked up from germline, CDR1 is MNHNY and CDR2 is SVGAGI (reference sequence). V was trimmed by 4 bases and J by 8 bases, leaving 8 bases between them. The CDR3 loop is CASSWTSEKLFF. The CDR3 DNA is TGTGCCAGCAGTTGGACCTCGGAAAAACTGTTTTTT.

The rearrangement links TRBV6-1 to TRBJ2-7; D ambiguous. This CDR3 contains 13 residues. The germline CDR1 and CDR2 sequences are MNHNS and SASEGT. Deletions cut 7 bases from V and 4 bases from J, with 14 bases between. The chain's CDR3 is CASTDLGVYEQYF. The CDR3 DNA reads TGTGCCAGCACGGATCTAGGTGTTTACGAGCAGTACTTC.

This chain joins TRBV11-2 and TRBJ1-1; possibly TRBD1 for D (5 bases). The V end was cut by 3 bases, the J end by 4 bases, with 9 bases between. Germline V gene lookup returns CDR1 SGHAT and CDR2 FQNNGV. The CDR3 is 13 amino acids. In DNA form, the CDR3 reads TGTGCCAGCAGCTTGCGGGACCCCACTGAAGCTTTCTTT. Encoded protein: CASSLRDPTEAFF.

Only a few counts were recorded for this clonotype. As DNA, the CDR3 is TGTGCCAGCAGCTTTAGAGGGAGGACAGATACGCAGTATTTT. Its protein is CASSFRGRTDTQYF. The genes are TRBV11-2 and TRBJ2-3, with D possibly matching TRBD2 (6 bases). Germline lookup yields CDR1 SGHAT and CDR2 FQNNGV. V gave up 3 bases and J gave up 3 bases, with 10 bases separating them. This CDR3 has 14 residues.

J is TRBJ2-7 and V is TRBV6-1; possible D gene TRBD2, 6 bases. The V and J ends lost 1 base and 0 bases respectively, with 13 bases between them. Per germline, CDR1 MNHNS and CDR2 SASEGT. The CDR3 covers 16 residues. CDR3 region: CASSEGGTVSSYEQYF. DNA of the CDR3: TGTGCCAGCAGTGAAGGCGGGACCGTTAGCTCCTACGAGCAGTACTTC.

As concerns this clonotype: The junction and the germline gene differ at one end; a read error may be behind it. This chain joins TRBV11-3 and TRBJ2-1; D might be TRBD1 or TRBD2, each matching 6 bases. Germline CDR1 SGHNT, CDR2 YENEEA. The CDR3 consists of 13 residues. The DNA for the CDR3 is TGTGCCAGCATCTCGAGGGGGGATGGTGAGCGGTTCTTC. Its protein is CASISRGDGERFF.

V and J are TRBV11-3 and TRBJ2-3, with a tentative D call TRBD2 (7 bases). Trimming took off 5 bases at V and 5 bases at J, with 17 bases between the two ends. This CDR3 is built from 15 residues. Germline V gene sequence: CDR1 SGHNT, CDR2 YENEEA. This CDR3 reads CASSGGGAPIDTQYF. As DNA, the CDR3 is TGTGCCAGCAGCGGGGGGGGGGCGCCTATAGATACGCAGTATTTT.

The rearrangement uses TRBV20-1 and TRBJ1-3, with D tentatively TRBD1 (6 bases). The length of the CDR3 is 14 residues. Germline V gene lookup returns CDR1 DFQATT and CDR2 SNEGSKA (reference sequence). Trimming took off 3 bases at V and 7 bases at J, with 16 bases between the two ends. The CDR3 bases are TGCAGTGCTAGTGGTACAGGGCTCCGGAACACCATATATTTT. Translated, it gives CSASGTGLRNTIYF.

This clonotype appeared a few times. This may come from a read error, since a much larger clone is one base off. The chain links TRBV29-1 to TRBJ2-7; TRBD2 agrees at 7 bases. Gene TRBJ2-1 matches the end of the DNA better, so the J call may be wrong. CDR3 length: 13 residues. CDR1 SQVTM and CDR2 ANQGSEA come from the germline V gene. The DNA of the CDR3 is TGCAGCGTCCAAACTAGCGACTCCTACGAGCAGTTCTTC. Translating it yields CSVQTSDSYEQFF.

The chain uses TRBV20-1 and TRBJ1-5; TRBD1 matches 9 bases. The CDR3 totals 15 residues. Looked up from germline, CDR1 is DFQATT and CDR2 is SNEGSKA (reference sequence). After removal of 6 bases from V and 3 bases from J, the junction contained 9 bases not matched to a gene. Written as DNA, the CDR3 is TGCAGTGCGAGAACGACAGGGGGAAACAATCAGCCCCAGCATTTT. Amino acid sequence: CSARTTGGNNQPQHF.

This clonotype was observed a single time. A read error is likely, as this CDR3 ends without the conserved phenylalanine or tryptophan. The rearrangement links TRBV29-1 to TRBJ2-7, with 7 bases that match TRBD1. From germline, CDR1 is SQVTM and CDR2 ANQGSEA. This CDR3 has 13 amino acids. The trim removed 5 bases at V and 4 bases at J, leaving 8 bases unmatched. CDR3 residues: CSVTGTEDYEQYL. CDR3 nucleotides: TGCAGCGTTACCGGGACAGAGGATTACGAGCAGTACCTC.

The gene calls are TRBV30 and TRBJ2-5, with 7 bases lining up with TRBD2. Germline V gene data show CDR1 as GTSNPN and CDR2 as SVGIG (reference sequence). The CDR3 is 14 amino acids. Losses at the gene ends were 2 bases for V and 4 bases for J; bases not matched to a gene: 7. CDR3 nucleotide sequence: TGTGCCTGGAGTAGGGGAGGGTCGGCAGAGACCCAGTACTTC. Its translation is CAWSRGGSAETQYF.

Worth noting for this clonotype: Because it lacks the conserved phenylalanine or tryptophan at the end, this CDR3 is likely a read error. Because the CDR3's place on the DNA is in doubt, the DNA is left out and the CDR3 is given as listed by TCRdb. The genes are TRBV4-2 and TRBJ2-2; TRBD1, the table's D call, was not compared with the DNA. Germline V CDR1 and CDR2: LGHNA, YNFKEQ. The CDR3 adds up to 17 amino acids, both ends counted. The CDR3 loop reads CASSQEVRAKGTGELLL.

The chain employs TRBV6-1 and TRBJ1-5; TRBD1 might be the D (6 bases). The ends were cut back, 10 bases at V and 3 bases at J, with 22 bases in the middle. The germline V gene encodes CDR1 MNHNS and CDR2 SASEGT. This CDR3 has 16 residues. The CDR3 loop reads CANRDALVTDNQPQHF. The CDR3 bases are TGTGCCAACAGGGATGCCCTTGTGACAGACAATCAGCCCCAGCATTTT.

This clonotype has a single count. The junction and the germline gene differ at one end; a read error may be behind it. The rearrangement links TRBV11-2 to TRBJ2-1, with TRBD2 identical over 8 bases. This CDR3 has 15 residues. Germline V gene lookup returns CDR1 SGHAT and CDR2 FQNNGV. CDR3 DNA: TGTGCCGGCAACTTAGGTACCGCGGGGGGCAATGAGCAGTCCTTC. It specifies CAGNLGTAGGNEQSF.